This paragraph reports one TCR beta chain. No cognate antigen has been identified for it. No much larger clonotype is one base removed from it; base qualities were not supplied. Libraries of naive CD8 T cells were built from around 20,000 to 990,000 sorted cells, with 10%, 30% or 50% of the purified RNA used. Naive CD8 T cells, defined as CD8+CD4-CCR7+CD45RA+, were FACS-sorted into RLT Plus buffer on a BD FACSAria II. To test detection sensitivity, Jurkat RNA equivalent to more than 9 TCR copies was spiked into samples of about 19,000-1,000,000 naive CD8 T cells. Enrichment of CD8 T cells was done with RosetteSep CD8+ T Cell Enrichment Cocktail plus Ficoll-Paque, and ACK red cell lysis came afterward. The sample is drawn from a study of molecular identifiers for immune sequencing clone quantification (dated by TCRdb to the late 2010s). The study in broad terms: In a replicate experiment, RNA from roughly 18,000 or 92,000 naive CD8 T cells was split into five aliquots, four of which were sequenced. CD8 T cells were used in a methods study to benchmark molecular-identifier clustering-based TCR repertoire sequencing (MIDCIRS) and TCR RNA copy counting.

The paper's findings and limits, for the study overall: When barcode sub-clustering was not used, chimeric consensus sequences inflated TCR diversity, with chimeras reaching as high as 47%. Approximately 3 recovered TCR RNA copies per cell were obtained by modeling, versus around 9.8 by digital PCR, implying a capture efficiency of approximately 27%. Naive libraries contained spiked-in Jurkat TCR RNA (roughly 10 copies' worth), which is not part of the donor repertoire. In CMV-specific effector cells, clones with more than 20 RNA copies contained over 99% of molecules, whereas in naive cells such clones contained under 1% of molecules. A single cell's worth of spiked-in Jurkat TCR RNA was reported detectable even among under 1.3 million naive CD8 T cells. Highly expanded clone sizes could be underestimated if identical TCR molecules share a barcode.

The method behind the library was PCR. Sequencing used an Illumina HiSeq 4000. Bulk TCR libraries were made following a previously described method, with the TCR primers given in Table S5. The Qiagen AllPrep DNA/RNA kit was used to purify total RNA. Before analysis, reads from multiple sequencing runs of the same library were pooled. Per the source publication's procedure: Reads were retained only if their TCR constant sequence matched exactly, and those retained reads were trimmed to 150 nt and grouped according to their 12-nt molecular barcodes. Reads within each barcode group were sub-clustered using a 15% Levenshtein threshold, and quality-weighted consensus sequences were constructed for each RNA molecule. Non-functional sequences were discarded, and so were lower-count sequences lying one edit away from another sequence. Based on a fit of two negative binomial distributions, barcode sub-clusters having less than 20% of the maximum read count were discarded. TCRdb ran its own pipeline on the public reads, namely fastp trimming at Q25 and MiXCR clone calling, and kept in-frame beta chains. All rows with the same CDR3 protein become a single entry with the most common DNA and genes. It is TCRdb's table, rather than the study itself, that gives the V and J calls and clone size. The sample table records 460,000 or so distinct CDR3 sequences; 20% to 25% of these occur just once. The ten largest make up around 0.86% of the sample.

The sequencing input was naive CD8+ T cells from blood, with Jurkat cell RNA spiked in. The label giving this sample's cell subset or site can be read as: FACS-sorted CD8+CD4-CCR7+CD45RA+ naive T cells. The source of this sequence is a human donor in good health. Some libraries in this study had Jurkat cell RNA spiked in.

The sequenced DNA is TGTGCCAGCAGCCCTGGGACAGGGGAAGCCGAGCAGTACTTC. The translation is CASSPGTGEAEQYF. This chain joins TRBV3-1 to TRBJ2-7, with 10 middle bases fitting TRBD1. There are 14 amino acids in the CDR3, from cysteine to phenylalanine inclusive. The entry retains the CDR3 DNA only, 42 bases that are in frame from base 1. V lost 4 bases and J lost 6 bases, and the count of bases not matched to a germline gene is 6. As encoded in the germline V gene (reference sequence), CDR1 is LGHDT while CDR2 is YNNKEL.